This TCR beta chain was recovered during a study of shared clonotypes between healthy human individuals. The table came from immunoSEQ multiplex PCR; TCRdb's copy has only in-frame clones and leaves some out. Of around 2.5 million clones in the sample, over 85% are singletons; the top ten hold approximately 0.36%. CD4+ cells yielded CD45RA+ naive and CD45RA-negative memory subsets. This clone has just one count. The specimen was naive CD4+ T cells from PBMCs. Described subset: CD45RA+ positively selected. The clonotype originates from a man between 18 and 29 years old in good health. Some clones in this sample may be carry-over from other donors' samples.

CDR3: CASSLVRQEAFF. The CDR3 DNA is TGTGCCAGCAGCTTAGTGAGACAAGAAGCTTTCTTT. V usage is TRBV7-9 and J usage is TRBJ1-1, with D uncertain. Germline V gives CDR1 SEHNR, CDR2 FQNEAQ (reference sequence). With 1 base removed from V and 8 bases from J, the gap between germline ends came to 8 bases. The CDR3 spans 12 residues.